Below are 16 T cell receptor beta chains sequenced from a single sample in a study of cytomegalovirus exposure and HLA in healthy donors. Both 60 Vbeta primers and 13 Jbeta primers went into the PCR. Some clones are missing from TCRdb's copy, which holds only in-frame ones; the method was immunoSEQ multiplex PCR. The table records around 120,000 clones, 75% to 85% of them present only once. The sample was PBMCs. The receptors shown here come from a male donor in good health and CMV-seronegative.

The chain joins TRBV5-4 to TRBJ2-7; 7 bases are shared with TRBD1. The V gene's germline CDR1 is SGHNT and CDR2 YYREEE (reference sequence). The V gene end was trimmed by 4 bases and the J gene end by 7 bases; junction bases not matched to a gene: 14. The CDR3 runs 15 residues. CDR3 sequence (DNA): TGTGCCAGCAGCGAACCCGGGACAGCACTACGAGAGCAGTACTTC. It encodes CASSEPGTALREQYF.

DNA for the CDR3: TGTGCCAGCAGCGTCCGGGACACAACTTACGAGCAGTACTTC. It yields the protein CASSVRDTTYEQYF. This rearrangement joins TRBV11-3 to TRBJ2-7, with D tentatively TRBD1 (6 bases). Trimming took 5 bases from V and 4 from J, leaving 15 bases between them. CDR1 is SGHNT and CDR2 is YENEEA in the germline V gene. The CDR3 sequence is 14 residues long.

The rearrangement joins TRBV6-5 to TRBJ2-2; 7 bases agree with TRBD1. This CDR3 is built from 15 residues. Looked up from germline, CDR1 is MNHEY and CDR2 is SVGAGI. The V gene end was trimmed by 6 bases and the J gene end by 6 bases; junction bases not matched to a gene: 10. The CDR3 spells CASRHDRVGAGELFF. In DNA, the CDR3 is TGTGCCAGCAGACACGACAGGGTTGGGGCCGGGGAGCTGTTTTTT.

This clone was found once. Sequence at one end of the junction differs from germline and may be a read error. The gene calls are TRBV6-1 and TRBJ1-2; the match to TRBD1 covers 7 bases. This CDR3 is built from 12 residues. Germline V gives CDR1 MNHNS, CDR2 SASEGT. The CDR3 protein is CASSEATTRGAF. As DNA, the CDR3 is TGTGCCAGCAGTGAGGCAACGACCAGGGGGGCCTTC.

The V gene is TRBV2, the J gene TRBJ1-2; the match to TRBD1 covers 9 bases. The V gene's germline CDR1 is SNHLY and CDR2 FYNNEI. V lost 5 bases, J lost 5 bases, and 15 bases stayed unmatched. CDR3 size: 17 residues. The CDR3 spells CASSSTGQGPPRYGYTF. The CDR3 region has the DNA TGTGCCAGCAGTTCTACCGGACAGGGGCCCCCTCGTTATGGCTACACCTTC. The entire variable domain, with the rest obtained from reference TRBV2 and TRBJ1-2, is as follows: EPEVTQTPSHQVTQMGQEVILRCVPISNHLYFYWYRQILGQKVEFLVSFYNNEISEKSEIFDDQFSVERPDGSNFTLKIRSTKLEDSAMYFCASSSTGQGPPRYGYTFGSGTRLTVV.

The chain recombines TRBV5-4 with TRBJ1-2; TRBD1 is a possible D gene (5 bases). Germline CDR1 is SGHNT and CDR2 is YYREEE (reference sequence). Trimming shortened V by 3 bases and J by 1 base, and 7 bases separated the two germline ends. The CDR3 runs 13 residues. In nucleotides, the CDR3 is TGTGCCAGCAGCTCGACAGTTAACTATGGCTACACCTTC. It specifies CASSSTVNYGYTF.

V gene TRBV29-1 combines with J gene TRBJ2-2; a possible D gene is TRBD2 (7 bases). Germline values: CDR1 SQVTM, CDR2 ANQGSEA. Trimming took 6 bases from V and 7 from J, leaving 21 bases between them. The CDR3 is 15 amino acids. This chain's CDR3 is CSVPSRGGDVGELFF. The CDR3 bases are TGCAGCGTCCCCTCGAGGGGGGGGGATGTCGGGGAGCTGTTTTTT.

J is TRBJ1-3 and V is TRBV6-1; perhaps TRBD1 as D (6 bases). Germline assignment: CDR1 MNHNS and CDR2 SASEGT. Trimming took off 3 bases at V and 0 bases at J, with 9 bases between the two ends. This CDR3 region has 15 residues. The CDR3 here is CASSEDSYSGNTIYF. The DNA of the CDR3 is TGTGCCAGCAGTGAGGACAGCTACTCTGGAAACACCATATATTTT.

The rearrangement joins TRBV14 to TRBJ2-5; 9 positions match TRBD1. The J segment lost 5 bases and the V segment lost 4 bases, leaving 11 bases of the junction unmatched. This CDR3 region has 16 residues. The germline gives CDR1 SGHDN, CDR2 FVKESK. The CDR3: CASSPSDRGIWETQYF. The CDR3 coding sequence is TGTGCCAGCAGCCCGTCTGACAGGGGGATTTGGGAGACCCAGTACTTC.

In the case of this clone: The junction departs from germline at one end; a sequencing error may be responsible. The chain links TRBV7-9 to TRBJ2-1; TRBD1 aligns across 8 bases. Germline V gene data show CDR1 as SEHNR and CDR2 as FQNEAQ (reference sequence). This CDR3 comprises 16 residues. Here the CDR3 reads CSSSHRTGSSYNEQFF. CDR3 DNA: TGTTCCAGCAGCCACCGGACAGGGAGCTCCTACAATGAGCAGTTCTTC.

This clone was picked up one time. This chain connects TRBV27 to TRBJ2-7; 9 nucleotides agree with TRBD1. The V gene end was trimmed by 6 bases and the J gene end by 4 bases; junction bases not matched to a gene: 4. The germline V gene encodes CDR1 MNHEY and CDR2 SMNVEV (reference sequence). CDR3 size: 13 residues. The CDR3 bases are TGTGCCAGCAGGAAGACAGGGGGTTACGAGCAGTACTTC. This translates into CASRKTGGYEQYF.

The J gene is TRBJ1-2, the V gene TRBV4-2; D is possibly TRBD1 (5 bases). CDR1 and CDR2 from the germline V gene are LGHNA and YNFKEQ. The CDR3 extends over 13 amino acids. V was pared by 5 bases and J by 7 bases, with 14 bases between. CDR3 nucleotide sequence: TGTGCCAGCAGCAAGGGACTACCTCCTGGCTACACCTTC. This translates into CASSKGLPPGYTF.

This chain joins TRBV7-2 and TRBJ1-4; no definite D call. CDR3 length: 15 residues. V gave up 6 bases and J gave up 7 bases, with 18 bases separating them. Per the germline V gene, CDR1 is SGHTA and CDR2 is FQGNSA. The CDR3 DNA reads as TGTGCCAGCAGTCTTAGAATGGTGGGAGTTGAAAAACTGTTTTTT. Translating it yields CASSLRMVGVEKLFF.

Worth noting for this clone: Other DNA sequences of this sample code for an identical CDR3. The chain links TRBV9 to TRBJ2-3, with TRBD2 identical over 11 bases. The trim removed 0 bases at V and 2 bases at J, leaving 8 bases unmatched. Germline-derived CDR1 and CDR2 are SGDLS and YYNGEE. The CDR3 runs to 18 residues. CDR3 protein: CASSVGGSGGGYTDTQYF. Written as DNA, the CDR3 is TGTGCCAGCAGCGTAGGAGGTAGCGGGGGGGGCTACACAGATACGCAGTATTTT.

This sequence joins TRBV12-2 and TRBJ2-3; TRBD1 reflects the table's D call only, with no check against the DNA. TRBV12-2 has pseudogene status. The CDR3 length is 24 residues. The CDR3 nucleotides are TGTGCAAGTCGCTTTATCGCGACGGCACTTCCGGGTAGACAGACGGGTGATTGGTCACATACGCAGTATTTT. It translates to CASRFIATALPGRQTGDWSHTQYF.

Worth noting for this clone: One end of the junction is discordant with germline, which a read error may explain. The CDR3 DNA reads TGTGCCAGCAGTGTACTCAGGGGTACTGGGGCCAACGGCCTGACTTTC. Encoded protein: CASSVLRGTGANGLTF. The V gene is TRBV28, the J gene TRBJ2-6; TRBD1 might be the D (6 bases). The CDR3 runs to 16 residues. CDR1 and CDR2 from the germline V gene are MDHEN and SYDVKM.